These T cell receptor beta chains were read from a single sample in a study of blood T cell repertoires in COVID-19. Method: immunoSEQ multiplex PCR; TCRdb's copy keeps in-frame clones and lacks some. Found here are about 330,000 clones, 80% to 95% of them singletons; the top ten hold 15% to 20%. What was sequenced was PBMCs or T cells enriched from blood (not recorded which). These receptors were collected from a woman younger than 45 who had recovered from COVID-19. Each CDR3 is given with its conserved first and last residue. A D gene is named only where the DNA matches it firmly. Clone size is stated in some rows and not others, as once, few, many or a class when expanded.

j_call v_call clone_size d_call cdr3_nt cdr3_aa
TRBJ2-1 TRBV7-2 . TRBD2 TGTGCCAGCAGGGGACTAGTGTCCTACAATGAGCAGTTCTTC CASRGLVSYNEQFF
TRBJ2-7 TRBV4-2 . . TGTGCCAGCAGCCCACAGGGTAAGATAGACTACGAGCAGTACTTC CASSPQGKIDYEQYF
TRBJ2-3 TRBV2 . TRBD2 TGTGCCAGCACCCCGAACCGGGGGGGGCGCGGGTATACGCAGTATTTT CASTPNRGGRGYTQYF
TRBJ1-1 TRBV4-3 . . TGCGCCAGCAGCCAAGGACGGGTACTCGGGATGAACACTGAAGCTTTCTTT CASSQGRVLGMNTEAFF
TRBJ2-7 TRBV19 . . TGTGCCAGTAGTATGTCAGGGGTAGGTGGCGAGCAGTACTTC CASSMSGVGGEQYF
TRBJ1-1 TRBV2 . . TGTGCCAGCAGTGAAGCGCTAGGGGTGAACACTGAAGCTTTCTTT CASSEALGVNTEAFF
TRBJ2-2 TRBV24-1 . TRBD2 TGTGCCACCTCCGGGGGGGGGAGGGCCGTGGAGCTGTTTTTT CATSGGGRAVELFF
TRBJ2-1 TRBV5-1 . TRBD2 TGCGCCAGCAGCTGGCTAGGGACTAGCGGGGGTAACACACACAATGAGCAGTTCTTC CASSWLGTSGGNTHNEQFF
TRBJ2-5 TRBV6-4 once TRBD2 TGTGCCAGCAGTGACTTCGGGGGGAGCGGGTCACCCCTCAGGGAGACCCAGTACTTC CASSDFGGSGSPLRETQYF
TRBJ1-4 TRBV21-1 . . TGTGCCAGCTCCCACCACAGGGGGACAGGGATTGCAACTAATGAAAAACTGTTTTTT CASSHHRGTGIATNEKLFF
TRBJ1-2 TRBV7-3 . . TGTGCCAGCGGAGGGACTAACTATGGCTACACCTTC CASGGTNYGYTF